This T cell receptor (beta chain) was sequenced in a study of control samples from healthy donors and cancer patients. Produced via immunoSEQ multiplex PCR; TCRdb's table is partial and in-frame only. This sample has around 90,000 clones, with around four fifths found just once. Germline assignment: CDR1 SGHRS and CDR2 YFSETQ. The CDR3 contains 15 residues. Trimming took 7 bases from V and 1 from J, leaving 12 bases between them. The sequenced sample was blood. The V gene is TRBV5-1, the J gene TRBJ2-6; either TRBD1 or TRBD2 may fit D (5 bases each). The clonotype originates from a man aged 25 to 40 in good health. The CDR3: CASRDGSSGANVLTF. The CDR3 nucleotides are TGCGCCAGCCGGGACGGTTCATCTGGGGCCAACGTCCTGACTTTC.